This T cell receptor (beta chain) was captured in a study of blood T cells in healthy people across ages. A J-beta primer mix and a sample-barcoded 5' primer were used in a second PCR of roughly 6 to 12 cycles. From the 5' RACE reads, TCRdb called clonotypes with MiXCR, one entry per CDR3 protein. The sample includes about a million distinct CDR3 sequences, roughly 52% of them seen just once. The CDR3 totals 14 residues. The germline V gene has CDR1 ENHRY and CDR2 SYGVKD. The junction had 4 bases not matched to a gene; V was cut back by 3 bases and J by 8 bases. Samples had at least 7 million PBMCs isolated from them.

Sequencing was done on a sample of blood. The rearrangement joins TRBV10-3 to TRBJ2-3; 11 positions agree with TRBD2. The clonotype was recovered from a man in his thirties or forties in good health. CDR3 loop: CAISEPGLAATQYF. DNA for the CDR3: TGTGCCATCAGTGAACCGGGACTAGCGGCTACGCAGTATTTT.